This T cell receptor beta chain comes out of a study of blood T cells in healthy people across ages (dated by TCRdb to between 2014 and 2017). Notes on the research overall: In model experiments, roughly one uniquely barcoded TCR beta cDNA molecule per two T cells was captured by template switching. The donors were divided into four age groups: young (average about 15 years), middle-aged (approximately 39), aged (62) and long-lived (nearly 85). Using deep sequencing normalized with unique cDNA molecular identifiers, the study measured how TCR beta repertoire diversity changes with age. For two donors (one aged 18 to 30 and one aged 80 or older), the study analyzed two additional independent replicas of 1 million unique cDNA reads from the same blood draw. Here is what the overall study found, with its caveats: Total diversity estimates from one million sequenced T cells were considered lower bounds and underestimates. As age increased, observed TCR beta diversity per million T cells dropped in a roughly linear way, and a significant reduction was already evident by age approximately 40. Compared with the aged group, more naive CD4+ T cells, fewer expanded clones and increased TCR diversity were shown by the long-lived group, suggesting age selection. Because profiling used bulk unsorted PBMCs, naive and antigen-experienced compartments could not be compared conclusively. Because donor CMV infection status was unknown, age-related changes in expanded clonotypes were potentially confounded. There was a strong correlation between observed TCR beta diversity and the percentage of naive T cells measured by flow cytometry.

Systemically healthy Caucasian individuals from Russia, 39 in total and aged about 6 to 95 years, were included as donors. Each donor gave 9.5 to 10 milliliters of peripheral blood, drawn into EDTA-treated Vacutainer tubes. Ficoll-Paque density-gradient centrifugation was used to isolate PBMCs, with at least 7 million per sample. Total RNA was extracted from PBMCs with Trizol reagent, with at least 5.5 micrograms obtained per sample. For every donor, an aliquot of PBMCs went through flow cytometry to measure the percentages of naive CD45RAhigh/CD27high T cells. Receptor amplification or capture employed 5' RACE. The listed sequencing device is Illumina HiSeq 2500. The second PCR ran for about 6 to 12 cycles and used a J-beta primer mix along with a sample-barcoded 5' primer. A unique molecular identifier was introduced onto each TCR beta cDNA molecule by a template-switch 5' adaptor carrying 12 random nucleotides. Each sample yielded at least 2.5 million CDR3-containing paired-end reads. First-strand cDNA was synthesized from all RNA with the Mint cDNA synthesis kit, primed by a TRBC-specific oligonucleotide. Following uracil-DNA glycosylase treatment, all cDNA underwent a first 18-cycle PCR with the universal primers M1SS and BC2_uni_R. Per the authors' processing: For normalization, 1 million high-quality reads, each with a distinct molecular identifier, were randomly selected from each sample. Instead of being binned into consensus sequences, reads that shared molecular identifiers were thrown out. MiTCR, with a Q25 quality threshold and the strictest error-elimination algorithm, was used for CDR3 identification, clonotype clustering and error correction. A nonparametric unseen species model with Euler transformation was used to estimate a lower bound on total TCR beta diversity. Using fastp at Q25 and MiXCR, TCRdb reprocessed the public reads and kept productive beta chains. Records with the same CDR3 protein are collapsed into one entry carrying the most frequent genes and DNA. V and J calls and clone size were set by TCRdb, not the authors. Counted in this sample were 750,000 to 950,000 distinct CDR3 sequences; about a quarter of them appeared once. In total, the top ten clones hold roughly 3.1% of the sample.

In regard to this clonotype: The antigen it recognizes is unknown. Per-base qualities were not stored, and no clone one base away is much larger.

In addition, the sample was reused for a study of T cells of mothers and their children. The second study's authors report: Nine systemically healthy Caucasian individuals, comprising three mothers and their six children, were included as donors. cDNA synthesis consumed the entire amount of extracted RNA, loaded at about 1.5 ug RNA in each 15 ul reaction. In the second PCR, the M1S primer introduced both the sample barcodes and 2-4 random nucleotides. Over 8.5 million TCR beta CDR3 reads were obtained for each mother, and around 2.7 million reads were obtained for each child. TCR recombination output is similarly shaped by thymic selection in related and unrelated pairs, with a minor effect exerted by inherited differences. Normalized repertoire overlap in related mother-child pairs was always slightly higher than in unrelated mother-child pairs, but the difference was never significant. With a sensitivity of about 100 clones per million clonotypes, no persistent microchimeric T cell clones were detected. To look for features that set related mother-child pairs apart from unrelated individuals, the researchers ran deep NGS to compare the TCR beta repertoires of mothers and children. The mean age was roughly 44 +/- 4 years for the mothers and approximately 11 +/- 4 years for the children. After adapters were ligated using NEBNext reagents, the libraries underwent 100+100 nt paired-end sequencing on an Illumina HiSeq 2000. To prevent cross-contamination, the mother and child libraries were prepared a month apart and were sequenced in separate runs. Between roughly 500,000 and 2,000,000 distinct TCR beta clonotypes were identified per donor. Naive TCR beta clonotypes were estimated from low-frequency clonotypes matched to each donor's FACS-determined naive share, without sorting.

This sequence was found in a boy aged 5-17 years in good health. The sample taken for sequencing was blood.

The nucleotide sequence is given as TGTGCCAGCAGTTTTCCCGGGGCCAGAACCGAGACCCAGTACTTC. Translated, this is CASSFPGARTETQYF. The chain is made from TRBV28 and TRBJ2-5, with the D call tentatively TRBD1 or TRBD2, each fitting 5 bases. The CDR3 spans 15 residues, from the cysteine through the phenylalanine. Of the read, only the CDR3 DNA is kept; its 45 bases are in frame from base 1. Reading the germline V gene gives CDR1 MDHEN and CDR2 SYDVKM. V and J are truncated by 3 bases and 5 bases respectively, leaving an intervening sequence of 16 bases.